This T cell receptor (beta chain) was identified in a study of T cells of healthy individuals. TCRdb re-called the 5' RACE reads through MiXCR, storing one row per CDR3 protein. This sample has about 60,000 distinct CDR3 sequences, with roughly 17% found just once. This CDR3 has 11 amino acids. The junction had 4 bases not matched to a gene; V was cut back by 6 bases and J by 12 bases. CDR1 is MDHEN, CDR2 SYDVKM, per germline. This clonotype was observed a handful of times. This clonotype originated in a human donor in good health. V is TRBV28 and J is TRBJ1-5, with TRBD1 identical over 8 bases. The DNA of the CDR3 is TGTGCCAGCAGACGACAGGGGCGCCAGCATTTT. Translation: CASRRQGRQHF. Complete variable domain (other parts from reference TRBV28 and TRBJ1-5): DVKVTQSSRYLVKRTGEKVFLECVQDMDHENMFWYRQDPGLGLRLIYFSYDVKMKEKGDIPEGYSVSREKKERFSLILESASTNQTSMYLCASRRQGRQHFGDGTRLSIL.